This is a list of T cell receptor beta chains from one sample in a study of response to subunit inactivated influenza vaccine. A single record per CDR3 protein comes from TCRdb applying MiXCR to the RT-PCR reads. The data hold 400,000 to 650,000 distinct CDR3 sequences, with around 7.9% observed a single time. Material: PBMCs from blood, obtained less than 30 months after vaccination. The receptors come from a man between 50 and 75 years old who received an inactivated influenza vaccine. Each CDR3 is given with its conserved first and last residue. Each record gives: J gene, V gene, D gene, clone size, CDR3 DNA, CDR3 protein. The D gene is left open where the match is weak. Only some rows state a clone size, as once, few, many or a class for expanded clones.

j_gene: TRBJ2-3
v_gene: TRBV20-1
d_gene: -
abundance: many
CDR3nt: TGCAGTGCTAGCGGGAGACGATTGACTAGCACAGATACGCAGTATTTT
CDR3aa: CSASGRRLTSTDTQYF

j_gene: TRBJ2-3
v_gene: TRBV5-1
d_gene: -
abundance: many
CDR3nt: TGCGCCAGCAGCCTTAACACAGGCGCAGATACGCAGTATTTT
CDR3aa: CASSLNTGADTQYF

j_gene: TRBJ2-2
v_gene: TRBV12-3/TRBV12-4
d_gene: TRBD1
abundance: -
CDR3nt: TGTGCCAGCAGTTTACAGGGGACAGGGACCGGGGAGCTGTTTTTT
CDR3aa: CASSLQGTGTGELFF

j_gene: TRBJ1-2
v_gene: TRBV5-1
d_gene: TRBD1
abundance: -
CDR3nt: TGCGCCAGCAGCTTGGAACTCCGGGACAGGGCCGGCTACACCTTC
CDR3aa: CASSLELRDRAGYTF

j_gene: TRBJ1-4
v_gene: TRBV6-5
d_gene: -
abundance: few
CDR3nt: TGTGCCAGCAGTTACTCGATAAGATCACAGGATGAAAAACTGTTTTTT
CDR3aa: CASSYSIRSQDEKLFF

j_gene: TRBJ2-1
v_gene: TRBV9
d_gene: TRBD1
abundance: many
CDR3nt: TGTGCCAGCAGCCCTCGACAGGGGGCTGGTTTAAATGAGCAGTTCTTC
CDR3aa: CASSPRQGAGLNEQFF

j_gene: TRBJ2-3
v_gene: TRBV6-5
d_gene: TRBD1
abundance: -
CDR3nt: TGTGCCAGCAGTACCTCCGGGACAGCGACAGATACGCAGTATTTT
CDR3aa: CASSTSGTATDTQYF

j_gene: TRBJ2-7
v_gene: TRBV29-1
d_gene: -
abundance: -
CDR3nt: TGCAGCGTCACAGGACAGCACTACGAGCAGTACTTC
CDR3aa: CSVTGQHYEQYF

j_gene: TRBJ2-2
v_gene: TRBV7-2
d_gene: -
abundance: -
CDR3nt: TGTGCCAGCAGCTTCCCCGAAGGGTTCACGAACACCGGGGAGCTGTTTTTT
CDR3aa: CASSFPEGFTNTGELFF

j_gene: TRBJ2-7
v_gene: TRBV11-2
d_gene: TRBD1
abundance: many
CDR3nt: TGTGCCAGCAGCCCAGGACAGGGGGTCGAGCAGTACTTC
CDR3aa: CASSPGQGVEQYF

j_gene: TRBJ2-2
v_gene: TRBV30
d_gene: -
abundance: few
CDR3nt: TGTGCCTGGAGCCTCGGTGGGGCAGGCACCGGGGAGCTGTTTTTT
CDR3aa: CAWSLGGAGTGELFF

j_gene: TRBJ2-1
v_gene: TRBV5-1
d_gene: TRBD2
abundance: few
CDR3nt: TGCGCCAGCAGCCCAACGGGGGGGGAGTACAATGAGCAGTTCTTC
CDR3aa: CASSPTGGEYNEQFF

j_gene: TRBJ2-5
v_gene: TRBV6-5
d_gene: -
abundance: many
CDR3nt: TGTGCCAGCAGTTACTCGAGGAGGGGAGAGACCCAGTACTTC
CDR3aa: CASSYSRRGETQYF

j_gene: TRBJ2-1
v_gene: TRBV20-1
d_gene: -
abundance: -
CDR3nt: TGCAGTGCTAGAGAAGGGACGTCGGTTTACAATGAGCAGTTCTTC
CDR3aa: CSAREGTSVYNEQFF

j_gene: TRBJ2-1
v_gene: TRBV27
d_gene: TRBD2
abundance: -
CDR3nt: TGTGCCAGCAGTTTGAGAATCGGGAAAGGACTAGCGACGAATGAGCAGTTCTTC
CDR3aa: CASSLRIGKGLATNEQFF

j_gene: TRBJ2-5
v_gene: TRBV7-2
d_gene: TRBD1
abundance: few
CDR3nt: TGTGCCAGCAGCTTACGATGGGACAGGGGAGAGACCCAGTACTTC
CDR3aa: CASSLRWDRGETQYF

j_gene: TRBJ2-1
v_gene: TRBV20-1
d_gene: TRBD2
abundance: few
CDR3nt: TGCAGTGCTAGAGGAGGGGTAGGGACTAGCGGGAAATACAATGAGCAGTTCTTC
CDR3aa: CSARGGVGTSGKYNEQFF

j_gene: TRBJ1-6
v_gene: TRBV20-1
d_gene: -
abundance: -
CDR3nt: TGCAGTGCTAGTTGGGAGTATAATTCACCCCTCCACTTT
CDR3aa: CSASWEYNSPLHF

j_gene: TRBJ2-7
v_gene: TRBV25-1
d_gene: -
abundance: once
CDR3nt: TGTGCCAGCATTGCATCTGGCCGAAACTACGAGCAGTACTTC
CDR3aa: CASIASGRNYEQYF

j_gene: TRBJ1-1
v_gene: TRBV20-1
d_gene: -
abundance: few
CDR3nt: TGCAGTGCAAGACCTTCGGGGAGGGTAAACACTGAAGCTTTCTTT
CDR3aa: CSARPSGRVNTEAFF

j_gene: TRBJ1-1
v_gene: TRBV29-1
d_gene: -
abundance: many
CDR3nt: TGCAGCGTCAAGGGACGGACGGAGAACACTGAAGCTTTCTTT
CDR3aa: CSVKGRTENTEAFF

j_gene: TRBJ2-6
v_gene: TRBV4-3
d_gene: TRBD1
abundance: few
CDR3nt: TGCGCCAGCAGCCCCCAACAGGGGGCGACCGGGGCCAACGTCCTGACTTTC
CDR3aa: CASSPQQGATGANVLTF

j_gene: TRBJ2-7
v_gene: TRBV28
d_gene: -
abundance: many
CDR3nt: TGTGCCAGCAGTTGGGGCGTTTATCCCTACGAGCAGTACTTC
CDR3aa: CASSWGVYPYEQYF

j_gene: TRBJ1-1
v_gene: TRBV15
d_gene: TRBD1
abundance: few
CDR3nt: TGTGCCACCAGCAGAGCGATGGGAGGGGGCGGAACTGAAGCTTTCTTT
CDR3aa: CATSRAMGGGGTEAFF

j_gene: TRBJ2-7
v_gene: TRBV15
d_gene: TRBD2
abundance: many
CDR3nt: TGTGCCACCAGCAGAGAACTAGCGGGAGAGGTTCCTTACGAGCAGTACTTC
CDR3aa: CATSRELAGEVPYEQYF

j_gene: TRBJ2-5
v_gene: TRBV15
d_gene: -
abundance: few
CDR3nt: TGTGCCGCCAGCCGAAGAGATTTGGCAGGGAAAGAGACCCAGTACTTC
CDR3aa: CAASRRDLAGKETQYF

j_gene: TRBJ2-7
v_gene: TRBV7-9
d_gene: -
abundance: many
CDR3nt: TGTGCCAGCAGCTTTTCCTCCGAGCAGTACTTC
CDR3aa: CASSFSSEQYF

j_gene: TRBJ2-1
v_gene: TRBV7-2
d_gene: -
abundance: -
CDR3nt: TGTGCCAGCAGCTTAACGGGAAGTCTGACCTACAATGAGCAGTTCTTC
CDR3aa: CASSLTGSLTYNEQFF

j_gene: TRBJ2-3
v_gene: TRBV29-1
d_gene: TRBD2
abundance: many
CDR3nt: TGCAGCGTTGTAGGCGGGAGGAGGGCAGATACGCAGTATTTT
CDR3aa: CSVVGGRRADTQYF

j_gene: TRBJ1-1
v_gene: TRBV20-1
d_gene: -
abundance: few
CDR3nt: TGCAGTGCTACCCCCCGGGGGCGAGGTACTGAAGCTTTCTTT
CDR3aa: CSATPRGRGTEAFF

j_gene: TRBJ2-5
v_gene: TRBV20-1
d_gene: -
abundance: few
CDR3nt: TGCAGTGCTAGAGAATCGACCGGCCTCCCGGAGACCCAGTACTTC
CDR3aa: CSARESTGLPETQYF

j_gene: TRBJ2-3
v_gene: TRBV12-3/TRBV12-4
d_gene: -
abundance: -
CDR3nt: TGTGGCAGCAGTCCGTCCGGATCCCCTAGCGCAGATACGCAGTATTTT
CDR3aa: CGSSPSGSPSADTQYF

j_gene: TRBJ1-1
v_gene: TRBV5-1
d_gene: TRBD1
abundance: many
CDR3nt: TGCGCCAGCAGTTCAGGGGGCTCCTTAGTGAACACTGAAGCTTTCTTT
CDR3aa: CASSSGGSLVNTEAFF

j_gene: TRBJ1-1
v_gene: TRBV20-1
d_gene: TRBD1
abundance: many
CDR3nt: TGCAGTGCCCTTGGTGCAAAACAGGGGGCCGGCACTGAAGCTTTCTTT
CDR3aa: CSALGAKQGAGTEAFF

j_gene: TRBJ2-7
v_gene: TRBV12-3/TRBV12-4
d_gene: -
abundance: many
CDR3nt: TGTGCCAGCAGTACTATCCCGGGCGTCAAGCAGTACTTC
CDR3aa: CASSTIPGVKQYF

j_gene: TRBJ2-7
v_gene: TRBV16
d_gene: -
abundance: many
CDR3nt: TGTGCCAGCAGCCAATCGTGGGAGGCCGAGCAGTACTTC
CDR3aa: CASSQSWEAEQYF

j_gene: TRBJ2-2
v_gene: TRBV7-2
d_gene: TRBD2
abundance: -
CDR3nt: TGTGCCAGCAGCCTGACTAGCGGGATGGGGTTCGGGGAGCTGTTTTTT
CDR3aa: CASSLTSGMGFGELFF

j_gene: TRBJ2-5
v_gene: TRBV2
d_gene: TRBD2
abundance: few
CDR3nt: TGTGCCAGCAGGACACGGACTAGCGGGGATGAGACCCAGTACTTC
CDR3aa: CASRTRTSGDETQYF

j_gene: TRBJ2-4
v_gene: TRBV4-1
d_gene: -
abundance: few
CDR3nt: TGCGCCAGCAGCCGGGAGAGGTGGAAAAACATTCAGTACTTC
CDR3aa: CASSRERWKNIQYF

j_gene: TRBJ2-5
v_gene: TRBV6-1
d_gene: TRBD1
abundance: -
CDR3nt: TGTGCCACCAGGCGACAGGGCCAAGAGACCCAGTACTTC
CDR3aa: CATRRQGQETQYF

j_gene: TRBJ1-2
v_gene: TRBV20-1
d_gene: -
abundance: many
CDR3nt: TGCAGTGCTAACGGAGCCGCCTATGGCTACACCTTC
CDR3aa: CSANGAAYGYTF

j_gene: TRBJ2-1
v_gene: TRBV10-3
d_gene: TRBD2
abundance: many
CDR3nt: TGTGCCATCAGTGCGTCTAGCGGGGGAACTTACAATGAGCAGTTCTTC
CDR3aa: CAISASSGGTYNEQFF

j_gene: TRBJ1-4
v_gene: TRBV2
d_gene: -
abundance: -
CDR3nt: TGTGCCAGCAGCGGAAACGAAAAACTGTTTTTT
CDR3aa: CASSGNEKLFF

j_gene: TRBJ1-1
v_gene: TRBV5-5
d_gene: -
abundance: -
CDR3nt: TGTGCCAGCAGATACATGAACACTGAAGCTTTCTTT
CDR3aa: CASRYMNTEAFF

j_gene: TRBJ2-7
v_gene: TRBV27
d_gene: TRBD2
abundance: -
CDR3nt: TGTGCCAGCAGTCCCGGCGGCGGGAGGAACTACGAGCAGTACTTC
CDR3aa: CASSPGGGRNYEQYF

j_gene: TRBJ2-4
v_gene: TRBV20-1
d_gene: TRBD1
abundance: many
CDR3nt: TGCATTGTCTACAGGGGGCGCCTGAAAAACATTCAGTACTTC
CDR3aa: CIVYRGRLKNIQYF

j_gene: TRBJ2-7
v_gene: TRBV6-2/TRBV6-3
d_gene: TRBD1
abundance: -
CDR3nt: TGTGCCAGCAGCAAACAGTTCCAGGGGGCGAGTTACGAGCAGTACTTC
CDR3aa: CASSKQFQGASYEQYF

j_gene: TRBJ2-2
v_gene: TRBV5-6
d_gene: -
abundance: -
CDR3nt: TGTGCCAGCAGCGACCCCTGGGCGCCTAAAGCCGGGGAGCTGTTTTTT
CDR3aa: CASSDPWAPKAGELFF

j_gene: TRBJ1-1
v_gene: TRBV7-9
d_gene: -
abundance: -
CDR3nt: TGTGCCAGCAGCTGGGGGGTCACTGAAGCTTTCTTT
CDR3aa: CASSWGVTEAFF

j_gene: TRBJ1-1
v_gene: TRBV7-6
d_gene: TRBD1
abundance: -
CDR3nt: TGTGCCAGCAGCTTAGCGGCAGGGGGGAGCATGAACACTGAAGCTTTCTTT
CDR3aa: CASSLAAGGSMNTEAFF

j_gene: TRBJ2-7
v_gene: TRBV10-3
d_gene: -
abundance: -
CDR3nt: TGTGCCATCAGTGAGTCGCTTAGGAGATACGAGCAGTACTTC
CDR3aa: CAISESLRRYEQYF

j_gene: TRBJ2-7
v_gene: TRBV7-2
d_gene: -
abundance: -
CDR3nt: TGTGCCAGCAGCTTAGATTGGACTTCGAACGAGCAGTACTTC
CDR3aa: CASSLDWTSNEQYF

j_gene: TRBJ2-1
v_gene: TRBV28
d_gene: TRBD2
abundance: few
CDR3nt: TGTGCCAGCGAGATAGCGGGAGGGCCCTACAATGAGCAGTTCTTC
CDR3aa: CASEIAGGPYNEQFF

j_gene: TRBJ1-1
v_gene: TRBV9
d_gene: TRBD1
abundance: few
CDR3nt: TGTGCCAGCAGCGAACGGACAGGGATGAACACTGAAGCTTTCTTT
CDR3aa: CASSERTGMNTEAFF

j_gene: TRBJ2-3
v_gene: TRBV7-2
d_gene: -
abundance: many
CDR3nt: TGTGCCAGCAGCCCCGGGAGAGCTCCAGATACGCAGTATTTT
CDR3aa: CASSPGRAPDTQYF

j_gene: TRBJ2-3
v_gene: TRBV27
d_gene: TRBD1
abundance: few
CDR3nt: TGTGCCAGCATTGGACAGGGGCGCACAGATACGCAGTATTTT
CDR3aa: CASIGQGRTDTQYF

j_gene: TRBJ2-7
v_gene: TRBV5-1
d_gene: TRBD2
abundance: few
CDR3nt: TGCGCCAGCAGGCCTCAACCCGGGACTAGCGGTGTCTACGAGCAGTACTTC
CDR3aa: CASRPQPGTSGVYEQYF

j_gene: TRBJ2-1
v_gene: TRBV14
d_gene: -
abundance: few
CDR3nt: TGTGCCAGCAGCCCCCTTCGCCGGGGTGAGCAGTTCTTC
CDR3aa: CASSPLRRGEQFF

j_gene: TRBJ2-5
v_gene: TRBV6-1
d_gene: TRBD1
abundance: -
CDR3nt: TGTGCCAGCCGGGCCTTAACAGGGGGGCCTCCGGAGACCCAGTACTTC
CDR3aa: CASRALTGGPPETQYF

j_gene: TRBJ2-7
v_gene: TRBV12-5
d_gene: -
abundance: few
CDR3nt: TGTGCTAGTGGTTTGGTACTTTGGACTACCCAGAACATCTACTACGAGCAGTACTTC
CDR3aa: CASGLVLWTTQNIYYEQYF